Listed below are T cell receptor beta chains from one sample, sequenced in a study of T cells after yellow fever vaccination. Each CDR3 protein gets one entry after TCRdb re-called the 5' RACE reads with MiXCR. The data show 450,000 to 550,000 distinct CDR3 sequences, roughly a fifth seen once. The material sequenced was PBMCs, taken 15 days after the yellow fever booster vaccination. The receptors here all came from a man between 25 and 39 years old who received the YFV17D yellow fever vaccine. CDR3s include the opening cysteine and the closing phenylalanine or tryptophan. The D gene is left open where the match is weak. Expanded clones are given a class, and other clones once, few, many or no size at all.

>TRBJ2-2|-|few|TRBV7-9
TGTGCCAGCCGGCTTGGGGACGGTGTCACCGGGGAGCTGTTTTTT
CASRLGDGVTGELFF
>TRBJ2-5|-|-|TRBV5-1
TGCGCCAGCAGCTGGCGGGGTAGTGAGACCCAGTACTTC
CASSWRGSETQYF
>TRBJ1-3|-|-|TRBV7-2
TGTGCCAGCAGCCTAATGCGCTCTGGAAACACCATATATTTT
CASSLMRSGNTIYF
>TRBJ2-1|-|few|TRBV7-2
TGTGCCAGCAGCTTTATCAAACAGCACTCCTACAATGAGCAGTTCTTC
CASSFIKQHSYNEQFF
>TRBJ2-7|TRBD2|-|TRBV9
TGTGCCAGCAGCGTAGGGACTAGCGAGATCTACGAGCAGTACTTC
CASSVGTSEIYEQYF
>TRBJ1-4|-|few|TRBV12-3/TRBV12-4
TGTGCCAGCAGTTTAGAAAGGGGGGGACTGTTTTTT
CASSLERGGLFF
>TRBJ2-1|TRBD1|-|TRBV12-3/TRBV12-4
TGTGCCAGCAGACGATCCCAGGGGGCTGGTAATGAGCAGTTCTTC
CASRRSQGAGNEQFF
>TRBJ2-5|TRBD2|-|TRBV7-8
TGTGCCAGCAGCACGCTACTCGGGGGACTAGCGGGGAACCAAGAGACCCAGTACTTC
CASSTLLGGLAGNQETQYF
>TRBJ2-7|-|-|TRBV6-6
TGTGCCAGCAGCGCCGAGGGGGAGCAGTACTTC
CASSAEGEQYF
>TRBJ2-3|-|-|TRBV2
TGTGCCAGCTTCCACCGGGGTGGGGCAGATACGCAGTATTTT
CASFHRGGADTQYF
>TRBJ2-1|-|-|TRBV20-1
TGCAGTCTGAAAAGAGGGGAGTGGGGGCAGTTCTTC
CSLKRGEWGQFF
>TRBJ2-2|TRBD2|-|TRBV6-2/TRBV6-3
TGTGCCAGCAGCCCTAGCGGGAGTAAAGACACCGGGGAGCTGTTTTTT
CASSPSGSKDTGELFF
>TRBJ2-1|TRBD2|few|TRBV5-1
TGCGCCAGCAGAGCAACCCGGACTAGCGGGAACTCCTACAATGAGCAGTTCTTC
CASRATRTSGNSYNEQFF
>TRBJ1-4|TRBD1|-|TRBV5-1
TGCGCCAGCAGCTTGGGGGACAGGTTGGGTGAAAAACTGTTTTTT
CASSLGDRLGEKLFF
>TRBJ2-5|TRBD2|few|TRBV7-3
TGTGCCAGCAGCCCTCGAGGTAGCGGGATTACAGAGACCCAGTACTTC
CASSPRGSGITETQYF
>TRBJ2-3|TRBD2|few|TRBV25-1
TGTGCCAGCAGTGAACTTTCTAGCGGGAGCACAGATACGCAGTATTTT
CASSELSSGSTDTQYF
>TRBJ2-6|-|-|TRBV5-1
TGCGCCAGCAGCTCAAACAGGGCTGGGGCCAACGTCCTGACTTTC
CASSSNRAGANVLTF
>TRBJ2-1|-|few|TRBV5-1
TGCGCCAGCAGCCCCCCAGGGCTCAGCTCCTACAATGAGCAGTTCTTC
CASSPPGLSSYNEQFF
>TRBJ1-1|-|-|TRBV7-2
TGTGCCAGCAGCTTCACGCCCCCTGGCACTGAAGCTTTCTTT
CASSFTPPGTEAFF
>TRBJ2-1|TRBD2|-|TRBV12-3/TRBV12-4
TGTGCCAGCCATCTAGCGGGAGGCTATGAGCAGTTCTTC
CASHLAGGYEQFF
>TRBJ2-7|TRBD1|-|TRBV5-1
TGCGCCAGCAGCTTAGGACAGGGGGCCAACGAGCAGTACTTC
CASSLGQGANEQYF
>TRBJ2-5|-|-|TRBV5-1
TGCGCCAGCAGCAATATTCTGGGGATCTCGAAAGAGACCCAGTACTTC
CASSNILGISKETQYF
>TRBJ2-2|TRBD1|-|TRBV25-1
TGTGCCAGCAGTGTACGGGACAGTAAACCCGGGGAGCTGTTTTTT
CASSVRDSKPGELFF
>TRBJ2-3|-|-|TRBV15
TGTGCCACCAGCAGACGTGACAAGGCGGGGACAGATACGCAGTATTTT
CATSRRDKAGTDTQYF
>TRBJ2-3|TRBD2|many|TRBV10-3
TGTGCCATCAGCCTAGCGGGAGGATCTAACACAGATACGCAGTATTTT
CAISLAGGSNTDTQYF
>TRBJ2-2|-|few|TRBV5-1
TGCGCCAGCAGCTTGCCAGCGGCGAACACCGGGGAGCTGTTTTTT
CASSLPAANTGELFF
>TRBJ2-2|-|-|TRBV12-3/TRBV12-4
TGCGCCAGCTCGGCGGGGCCGAACACCGGGGAGCTGTTTTTT
CASSAGPNTGELFF